This TCR beta chain was identified in a study of T-cell reconstitution after alpha-beta-depleted transplantation in children. Unique molecular identifiers tagged the TCRbeta library. From the PCR reads, TCRdb called clonotypes with MiXCR, one entry per CDR3 protein. The profile shows 250,000 to 300,000 distinct CDR3 sequences, more than 9% of them singletons. V was clipped by 4 bases and J by 4 bases; unmatched bases: 9. Germline CDR1 SQVTM, CDR2 ANQGSEA. There are 14 residues in the CDR3. Ten or more counts support this clonotype. The sequence derives from a male patient aged 2-10 years who had a stem cell transplant for chronic granulomatous disease, so the T cells may come from the graft donor. The specimen was peripheral blood, collected 180 days after TCRalphabeta/CD19-depleted stem cell transplant. The chain employs TRBV29-1 and TRBJ2-7, with 8 bases matching TRBD1. For the CDR3, the DNA is TGCAGCGTTGTGAGCCAGGGGGCTATTTACGAGCAGTACTTC. Protein sequence: CSVVSQGAIYEQYF.